The rows below give T cell receptor beta chains drawn from one sample of a study of T cells in Graves' hyperthyroidism and ophthalmopathy. TCRdb processed the multiplex PCR reads anew with MiXCR; each CDR3 protein has one entry. The sample has 250,000 to 350,000 distinct CDR3 sequences, approximately 15% seen once. Sample: blood. These receptor sequences come from a man younger than 45 with Graves' hyperthyroidism. Both conserved end residues are part of each CDR3. D genes are given only for firm matches. Size values are once, few and many counts, or a class for expanded clones, and some rows have none.

j_gene | d_gene | v_gene | abundance | CDR3aa | CDR3nt
TRBJ2-7 | - | TRBV12-3/TRBV12-4 | - | CASSPETAAVPSYEQYF | TGTGCCAGCAGCCCCGAAACGGCAGCGGTACCCTCCTACGAGCAGTACTTC
TRBJ2-1 | TRBD2 | TRBV11-3 | - | CASSPGLAGMNEQFF | TGTGCCAGCAGCCCCGGACTAGCGGGAATGAATGAGCAGTTCTTC
TRBJ2-5 | - | TRBV7-2 | many | CASSLSGMWSLQETQYF | TGTGCCAGCAGCTTAAGCGGAATGTGGAGCCTACAAGAGACCCAGTACTTC
TRBJ1-1 | - | TRBV30 | many | CAWTSGRTEAFF | TGTGCCTGGACGTCCGGGAGGACTGAAGCTTTCTTT
TRBJ1-5 | - | TRBV19 | few | CASSIRQASNQPQHF | TGTGCCAGTAGTATTAGACAGGCGAGCAATCAGCCCCAGCATTTT
TRBJ2-1 | TRBD1 | TRBV30 | - | CAWSGQGYNEQFF | TGTGCCTGGAGCGGACAGGGGTACAATGAGCAGTTCTTC
TRBJ1-2 | TRBD1 | TRBV19 | few | CASSAGGDRRFQGYTF | TGTGCCAGTAGTGCGGGCGGGGACAGGCGCTTTCAAGGCTACACCTTC
TRBJ1-4 | - | TRBV28 | many | CASSVGSLNEKLFF | TGTGCCAGCAGTGTAGGTAGCCTCAATGAAAAACTGTTTTTT
TRBJ2-1 | - | TRBV6-1 | - | CASIPSPVKPGVF | TGTGCCAGCATCCCATCCCCGGTCAAGCCCGGGGTCTTC
TRBJ2-7 | - | TRBV12-3/TRBV12-4 | many | CASRPTGGNEQYF | TGTGCCAGCAGGCCGACAGGCGGGAACGAGCAGTACTTC
TRBJ1-4 | TRBD1 | TRBV19 | - | CASSTTGVLNPTNEKLFF | TGTGCCAGTAGTACGACAGGGGTCCTGAATCCAACTAATGAAAAACTGTTTTTT
TRBJ2-3 | TRBD2 | TRBV20-1 | many | CSASELADTDTQYF | TGCAGTGCTAGTGAGCTAGCGGACACAGATACGCAGTATTTT
TRBJ1-2 | - | TRBV28 | many | CASKGNRDGGYTF | TGTGCCAGCAAGGGGAACAGGGATGGGGGCTACACCTTC
TRBJ2-7 | TRBD2 | TRBV6-2/TRBV6-3 | many | CASSYLASGPYEQYF | TGTGCCAGCAGTTACTTAGCTAGCGGTCCCTACGAGCAGTACTTC
TRBJ2-7 | TRBD1 | TRBV20-1 | many | CSASGSQGAVSYEQYF | TGCAGTGCTAGTGGCAGCCAGGGGGCCGTTTCCTACGAGCAGTACTTC
TRBJ2-7 | TRBD2 | TRBV12-3/TRBV12-4 | - | CASSPSGGRVEQYF | TGTGCCAGCAGCCCAAGCGGTGGGAGGGTCGAGCAGTACTTC
TRBJ2-5 | - | TRBV20-1 | few | CSARDGRLAPETQYF | TGCAGTGCTAGAGATGGAAGGCTAGCCCCAGAGACCCAGTACTTC
TRBJ2-3 | - | TRBV20-1 | many | CSARAQGAAGTQYF | TGCAGTGCCCGGGCCCAAGGAGCGGCGGGGACGCAGTATTTT
TRBJ2-6 | - | TRBV6-1 | few | CASSRDVQYADVLTF | TGTGCCAGCAGTCGTGACGTACAGTATGCGGACGTCCTGACTTTC
TRBJ2-1 | - | TRBV3-1 | many | CASSQLAGTSLSDEQFF | TGTGCCAGCAGCCAATTGGCCGGTACTAGCCTCTCCGATGAGCAGTTCTTC
TRBJ2-7 | TRBD1 | TRBV5-1 | - | CASRHGQGAYEQYF | TGCGCCAGCAGACACGGACAGGGGGCCTACGAGCAGTACTTC
TRBJ1-2 | - | TRBV5-4 | few | CASSEIGTRGYTF | TGTGCCAGCAGCGAGATTGGGACGAGAGGCTACACCTTC
TRBJ2-2 | TRBD1 | TRBV12-3/TRBV12-4 | many | CASSLQKGATGELFF | TGTGCCAGCAGTTTACAAAAGGGGGCGACCGGGGAGCTGTTTTTT
TRBJ2-1 | TRBD1 | TRBV18 | many | CASSPRLGQGADEQFF | TGTGCCAGCTCACCAAGGTTGGGACAGGGGGCGGATGAGCAGTTCTTC
TRBJ2-7 | TRBD1 | TRBV19 | many | CASKSRQGATYEQYF | TGTGCCAGTAAATCACGACAGGGGGCAACCTACGAGCAGTACTTC
TRBJ2-7 | TRBD2 | TRBV20-1 | - | CSARDPGTSGSWPSYEQYF | TGCAGTGCTAGAGATCCCGGGACTAGCGGGAGTTGGCCCTCCTACGAGCAGTACTTC
TRBJ2-1 | TRBD1 | TRBV25-1 | few | CASSEGTGIDEQFF | TGTGCCAGCAGTGAAGGGACAGGAATCGATGAGCAGTTCTTC
TRBJ2-5 | TRBD1 | TRBV29-1 | many | CSVVGTGSGETQYF | TGCAGCGTAGTCGGGACAGGGTCTGGAGAGACCCAGTACTTC
TRBJ2-2 | TRBD1 | TRBV29-1 | few | CSVEDPNRGTGELFF | TGCAGCGTTGAAGATCCAAACAGGGGTACCGGGGAGCTGTTTTTT
TRBJ1-5 | - | TRBV19 | - | CASHSRGRRQPQHF | TGTGCCTCCCACTCGCGGGGGCGACGTCAGCCCCAGCATTTT
TRBJ1-1 | - | TRBV30 | few | CAWRGAGGARTEAFF | TGTGCCTGGAGAGGGGCGGGGGGGGCACGGACTGAAGCTTTCTTT
TRBJ1-1 | - | TRBV19 | - | CASSIDLRTEAFF | TGTGCCAGTAGTATAGATCTAAGGACTGAAGCTTTCTTT
TRBJ1-1 | TRBD1 | TRBV5-1 | many | CASSPPQGRNTEAFF | TGCGCCAGCAGCCCCCCACAGGGGCGGAACACTGAAGCTTTCTTT
TRBJ2-3 | - | TRBV9 | - | CASSVVAGDTDTQYF | TGTGCCAGCAGCGTAGTCGCAGGGGATACAGATACGCAGTATTTT
TRBJ2-1 | TRBD1 | TRBV30 | many | CAWSSGTGDNEQFF | TGTGCCTGGAGCTCCGGGACAGGCGACAATGAGCAGTTCTTC
TRBJ2-5 | TRBD1 | TRBV10-3 | many | CATGQGGETQYF | TGTGCCACTGGACAGGGAGGAGAGACCCAGTACTTC
TRBJ2-1 | TRBD2 | TRBV12-3/TRBV12-4 | many | CASSPTTSGRGREQFF | TGTGCCAGCAGCCCCACTACTAGCGGGAGGGGACGAGAGCAGTTCTTC
TRBJ2-7 | - | TRBV7-3 | few | CASSSTGNTPEDF | TGTGCCAGCAGCTCAACCGGGAACACTCCGGAGGACTTC
TRBJ2-3 | - | TRBV9 | - | CASSVLDGTDTQYF | TGTGCCAGCAGCGTCCTTGATGGAACAGATACGCAGTATTTT
TRBJ2-2 | TRBD2 | TRBV4-1 | - | CASSQDLSGTPPGELFF | TGCGCCAGCAGCCAAGATCTGAGCGGGACCCCACCCGGGGAGCTGTTTTTT
TRBJ1-2 | TRBD1 | TRBV7-9 | - | CASSQGQGARAGYTF | TGTGCCAGCAGCCAGGGACAGGGGGCGCGTGCTGGCTACACCTTC
TRBJ2-7 | TRBD1 | TRBV5-8 | many | CASSFRDRRFYEQYF | TGTGCCAGCAGCTTCCGGGACAGAAGATTCTACGAGCAGTACTTC
TRBJ1-2 | - | TRBV5-1 | few | CASSLGPGNDGYTF | TGCGCCAGCAGCCTGGGGCCAGGAAATGATGGCTACACCTTC
TRBJ2-4 | TRBD2 | TRBV2 | many | CASSEEAGAGYIQYF | TGTGCCAGCAGTGAAGAAGCGGGAGCTGGGTACATTCAGTACTTC
TRBJ1-1 | TRBD1 | TRBV3-1 | many | CASSQNRGRATEAFF | TGTGCCAGCAGTCAGAACAGGGGTCGGGCCACTGAAGCTTTCTTT
TRBJ1-2 | - | TRBV3-1 | many | CASSQEIGVFYGYTF | TGTGCCAGCAGCCAAGAGATCGGGGTCTTCTATGGCTACACCTTC
TRBJ2-5 | TRBD2 | TRBV7-9 | many | CASSRRTSGEETQYF | TGTGCCAGCAGCCGCCGGACTAGCGGGGAGGAGACCCAGTACTTC
TRBJ1-1 | - | TRBV5-5 | many | CASSLTGDTEAFF | TGTGCCAGCAGTTTAACCGGGGACACTGAAGCTTTCTTT
TRBJ1-1 | - | TRBV9 | - | CASSVAGGAEAFF | TGTGCCAGCAGCGTAGCTGGGGGGGCTGAAGCTTTCTTT
TRBJ1-4 | - | TRBV7-9 | - | CASSQQTNEKLFF | TGTGCCAGCAGTCAGCAGACTAATGAAAAACTGTTTTTT